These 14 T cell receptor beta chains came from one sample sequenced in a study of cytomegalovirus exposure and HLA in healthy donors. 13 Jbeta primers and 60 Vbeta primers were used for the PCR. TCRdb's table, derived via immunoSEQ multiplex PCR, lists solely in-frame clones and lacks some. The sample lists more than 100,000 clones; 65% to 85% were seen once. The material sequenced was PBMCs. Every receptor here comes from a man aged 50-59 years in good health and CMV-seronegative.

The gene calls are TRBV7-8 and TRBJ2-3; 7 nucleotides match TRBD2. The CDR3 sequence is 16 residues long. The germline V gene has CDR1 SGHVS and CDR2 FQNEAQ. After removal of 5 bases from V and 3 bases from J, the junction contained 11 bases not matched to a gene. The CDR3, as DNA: TGTGCCAGCAGCGCCCCCGGGCGGGGGAGGACAGATACGCAGTATTTT. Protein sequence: CASSAPGRGRTDTQYF.

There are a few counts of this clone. The CDR3 DNA reads as TGTGCCAGCAGCACCAGAGGGGGCGAGGGTGAAGCTTTCTTT. Its translation is CASSTRGGEGEAFF. The chain has TRBV4-2 and TRBJ1-1; TRBD1 aligns across 7 bases. Germline V gene lookup returns CDR1 LGHNA and CDR2 YNFKEQ. The CDR3 length is 14 residues. V trimming: 5 bases; J trimming: 7 bases; junction bases outside the gene matches: 10.

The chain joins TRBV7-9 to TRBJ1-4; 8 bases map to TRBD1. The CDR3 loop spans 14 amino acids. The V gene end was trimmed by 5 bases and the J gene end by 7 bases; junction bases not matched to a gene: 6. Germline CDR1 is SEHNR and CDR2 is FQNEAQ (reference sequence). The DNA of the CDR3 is TGTGCCAGCAGCGCAGGGGGCGCGCGTGAAAAACTGTTTTTT. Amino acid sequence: CASSAGGAREKLFF.

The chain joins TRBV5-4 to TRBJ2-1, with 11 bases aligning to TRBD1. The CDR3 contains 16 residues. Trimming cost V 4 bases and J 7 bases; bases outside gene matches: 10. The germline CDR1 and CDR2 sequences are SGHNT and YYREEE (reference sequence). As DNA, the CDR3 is TGTGCCAGCAGCCGAGAAGCAGGGACAGGGGGGAATGAGCAGTTCTTC. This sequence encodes CASSREAGTGGNEQFF.

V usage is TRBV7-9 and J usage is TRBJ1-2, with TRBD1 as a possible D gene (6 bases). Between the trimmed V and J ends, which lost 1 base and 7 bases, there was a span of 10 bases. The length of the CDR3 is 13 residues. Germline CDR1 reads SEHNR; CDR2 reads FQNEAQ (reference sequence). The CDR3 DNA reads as TGTGCCAGCAGCTTAGACAGGGAGTCTGGCTACACCTTC. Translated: CASSLDRESGYTF.

This CDR3 is CASSAGGGTEAFF. The CDR3 DNA reads TGTGCCAGCAGCGCGGGGGGTGGCACTGAAGCTTTCTTT. The V gene is TRBV9, the J gene TRBJ1-1, with a tentative D call TRBD1 (5 bases). CDR1 is SGDLS, CDR2 YYNGEE, per germline. The CDR3 consists of 13 residues. Trimming took off 3 bases at V and 4 bases at J, with 10 bases between the two ends. The entire variable domain, with the rest obtained from reference TRBV9 and TRBJ1-1, is as follows: DSGVTQTPKHLITATGQRVTLRCSPRSGDLSVYWYQQSLDQGLQFLIQYYNGEERAKGNILERFSAQQFPDLHSELNLSSLELGDSALYFCASSAGGGTEAFFGQGTRLTVV.

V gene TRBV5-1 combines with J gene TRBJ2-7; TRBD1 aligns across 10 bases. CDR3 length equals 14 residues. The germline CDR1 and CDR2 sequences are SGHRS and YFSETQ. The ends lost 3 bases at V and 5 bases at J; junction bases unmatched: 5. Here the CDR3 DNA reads TGCGCCAGCAGCTGGATGGACAGGGGGAACGAGCAGTACTTC. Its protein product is CASSWMDRGNEQYF.

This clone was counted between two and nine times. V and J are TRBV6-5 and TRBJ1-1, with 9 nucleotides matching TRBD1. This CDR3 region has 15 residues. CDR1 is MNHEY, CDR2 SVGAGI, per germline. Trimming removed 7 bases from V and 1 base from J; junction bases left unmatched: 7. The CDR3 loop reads CASKLTGGPNTEAFF. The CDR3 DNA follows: TGTGCCAGCAAACTTACAGGGGGCCCGAACACTGAAGCTTTCTTT.

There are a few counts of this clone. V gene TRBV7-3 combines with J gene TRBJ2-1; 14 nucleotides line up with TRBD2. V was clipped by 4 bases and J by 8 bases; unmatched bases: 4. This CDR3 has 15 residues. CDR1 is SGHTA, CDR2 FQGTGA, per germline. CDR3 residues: CASSSGTSGSDEQFF. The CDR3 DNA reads TGTGCCAGCAGCTCCGGGACTAGCGGGAGTGATGAGCAGTTCTTC.

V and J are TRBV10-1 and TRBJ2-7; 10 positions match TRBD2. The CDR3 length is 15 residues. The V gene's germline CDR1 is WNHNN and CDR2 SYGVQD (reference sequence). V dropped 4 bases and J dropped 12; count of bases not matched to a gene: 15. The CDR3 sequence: CASSALLAGNGPRYF. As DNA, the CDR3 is TGCGCCAGCAGTGCTTTACTAGCGGGGAACGGGCCGCGGTACTTC.

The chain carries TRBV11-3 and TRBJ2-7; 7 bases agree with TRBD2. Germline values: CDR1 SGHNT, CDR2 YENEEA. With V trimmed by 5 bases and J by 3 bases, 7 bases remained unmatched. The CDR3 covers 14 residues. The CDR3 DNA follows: TGTGCCAGCAGCCAAGGGCGGGGGAACTACGAGCAGTACTTC. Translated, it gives CASSQGRGNYEQYF. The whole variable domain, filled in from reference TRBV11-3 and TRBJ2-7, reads EAGVVQSPRYKIIEKKQPVAFWCNPISGHNTLYWYLQNLGQGPELLIRYENEEAVDDSQLPKDRFSAERLKGVDSTLKIQPAELGDSAVYLCASSQGRGNYEQYFGPGTRLTVT.

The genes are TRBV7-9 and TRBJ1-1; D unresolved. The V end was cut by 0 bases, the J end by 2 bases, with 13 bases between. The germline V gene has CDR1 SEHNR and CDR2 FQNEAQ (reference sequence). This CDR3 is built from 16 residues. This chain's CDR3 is CASSLAPPSDNTEAFF. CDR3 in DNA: TGTGCCAGCAGCTTAGCCCCGCCGAGTGATAACACTGAAGCTTTCTTT.

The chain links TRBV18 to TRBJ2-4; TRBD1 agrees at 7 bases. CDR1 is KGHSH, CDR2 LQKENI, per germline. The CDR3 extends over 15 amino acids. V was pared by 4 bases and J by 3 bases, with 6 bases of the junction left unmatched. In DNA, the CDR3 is TGTGCCAGCTCACGCCCGACAGGGAACAAAAACATTCAGTACTTC. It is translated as CASSRPTGNKNIQYF.

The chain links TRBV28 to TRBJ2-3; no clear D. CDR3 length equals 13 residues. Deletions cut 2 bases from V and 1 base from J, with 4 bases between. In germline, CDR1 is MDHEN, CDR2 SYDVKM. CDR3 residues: CASSLEGTDTQYF. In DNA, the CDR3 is TGTGCCAGCAGTTTAGAGGGCACAGATACGCAGTATTTT.